This T cell receptor beta chain was sequenced for a study of glioma-infiltrating T cells after dendritic cell vaccination. In the study overall: The vaccine used monocyte-derived dendritic cells pulsed overnight with autologous tumor lysate.

Before vaccination, two weeks after the third vaccination, and at progression, PBMC were collected. In germline, CDR1 is KGHSH, CDR2 LQKENI. CDR3 size: 14 residues. As concerns this clone: A junction end diverges from the germline sequence, so it may reflect a read error.

TCRB CDR3 was amplified from 2 ug genomic DNA or less. The PCR used 60 V beta and 13 J beta primers. Generated by immunoSEQ multiplex PCR, the TCRdb table keeps only in-frame clones and is missing some. The table has 40,000 to 60,000 clones, approximately 85% seen once; the top ten hold around 10%. This chain connects TRBV18 to TRBJ2-7, with TRBD2 as a possible D gene (5 bases). The sequencing used blood, collected before dendritic cell vaccination. This sequence was found in a human donor with glioblastoma. The CDR3 region has the DNA TGTGCCAGCTCCTTTGTGGGGAGCTCCTACGAGCAGTGCTTC. Residues: CASSFVGSSYEQCF.